The 29 T cell receptor beta chains reported below all come from one sample, sequenced in a study of cytomegalovirus exposure and HLA in healthy donors. A multiplex PCR was run with 60 Vbeta primers and 13 Jbeta primers. Only in-frame clones appear in the TCRdb table, and some are missing; sequencing was by immunoSEQ multiplex PCR. The profile shows around 110,000 clones, around 66% of them singletons. The sample comprised PBMCs. All receptors come from a woman in her 40s in good health and CMV-seropositive.

By share, this clone ranks as medium-sized (0.01 to 0.1%). This rearrangement joins TRBV27 to TRBJ1-1, with 7 bases aligning to TRBD1. Looked up from germline, CDR1 is MNHEY and CDR2 is SMNVEV (reference sequence). V shed 4 bases and J 4 bases; nucleotides not matched to a gene: 3. The CDR3 spans 13 residues. In DNA form, the CDR3 reads TGTGCCAGCAGTTCGACAGGGCCCACTGAAGCTTTCTTT. Residues: CASSSTGPTEAFF.

CDR3 residues: CASSIGGGQETQYF. Here the CDR3 DNA reads TGTGCCAGCAGCATAGGGGGGGGTCAAGAGACCCAGTACTTC. This sequence joins TRBV9 and TRBJ2-5; perhaps TRBD2 as D (7 bases). V was cut by 4 bases and J by 2 bases, with 12 bases left in between. In germline, CDR1 is SGDLS, CDR2 YYNGEE. This CDR3 comprises 14 residues.

V is TRBV5-1 and J is TRBJ1-6; D unclear. The V gene's germline CDR1 is SGHRS and CDR2 YFSETQ. The CDR3 runs to 13 residues. Trimming cost V 0 bases and J 7 bases, with 5 bases left between them. Here the CDR3 DNA reads TGCGCCAGCAGCTTGGCTCCGAATTCACCCCTCCACTTT. The encoded protein is CASSLAPNSPLHF.

J is TRBJ2-3 and V is TRBV19, with TRBD2 matching 10 bases. The ends lost 9 bases at V and 4 bases at J; junction bases unmatched: 4. The CDR3 has 13 amino acids. CDR1 and CDR2 from the germline V gene are LNHDA and SQIVND (reference sequence). Here the CDR3 DNA reads TGTGCCAGCCGCAGCGGGGGGGCAGATACGCAGTATTTT. This sequence encodes CASRSGGADTQYF.

This CDR3 reads CASSLSRGSREQYF. The CDR3, as DNA: TGTGCCAGCAGCTTGAGCAGGGGGTCCCGTGAGCAGTACTTC. The genes are TRBV7-6 and TRBJ2-7, with TRBD1 identical over 7 bases. The CDR3 sequence is 14 residues long. V was clipped by 3 bases and J by 7 bases; unmatched bases: 9. Germline lookup yields CDR1 SGHVS and CDR2 FNYEAQ.

DNA of the CDR3: TGTGCCAGTCAAGACAGTTCTAACTATGGCTACACCTTC. It is translated as CASQDSSNYGYTF. V gene TRBV18 combines with J gene TRBJ1-2, with a possible D match to TRBD1 (5 bases). The CDR3 totals 13 residues. From germline, CDR1 is KGHSH and CDR2 LQKENI. V was trimmed by 9 bases and J by 0 bases, leaving 11 bases between them.

The DNA of the CDR3 is TGTGCCAGCAGCCTCGGGGGTAGGAGCTCCTACAATGAGCAGTTCTTC. As protein: CASSLGGRSSYNEQFF. The V gene is TRBV5-6, the J gene TRBJ2-1, with TRBD2 as a possible D gene (6 bases). Trimming stripped 4 bases from V and 0 bases from J, with 14 bases between. CDR1 SGHDT and CDR2 YYEEEE come from the germline V gene. The CDR3 consists of 16 residues.

V gene TRBV2 combines with J gene TRBJ2-2, with TRBD2 as a possible D gene (6 bases). The length of the CDR3 is 14 residues. The germline V and J ends were trimmed by 6 bases and 7 bases, with 15 bases remaining between them. Germline V CDR1 and CDR2: SNHLY, FYNNEI. The CDR3 protein is CASRQAWGDGELFF. As DNA, the CDR3 is TGTGCCAGCAGGCAGGCATGGGGGGACGGGGAGCTGTTTTTT. Drawing the rest from reference TRBV2 and TRBJ2-2, the complete variable domain is EPEVTQTPSHQVTQMGQEVILRCVPISNHLYFYWYRQILGQKVEFLVSFYNNEISEKSEIFDDQFSVERPDGSNFTLKIRSTKLEDSAMYFCASRQAWGDGELFFGEGSRLTVL.

This chain links TRBV15 with TRBJ2-1; 11 nucleotides align to TRBD2. The CDR3 is made up of 16 amino acids. The V and J ends lost 3 bases and 8 bases, in that order; junction bases with no gene match: 9. Germline-derived CDR1 and CDR2 are LNHNV and YYDKDF (reference sequence). CDR3 sequence (DNA): TGTGCCACCAGCAGCCTACTAGCGGGAGAAGTATATGAGCAGTTCTTC. Residues: CATSSLLAGEVYEQFF.

The rearrangement joins TRBV2 to TRBJ2-7; a weak D match, TRBD1 (5 bases). The length of the CDR3 is 15 residues. Per the germline V gene, CDR1 is SNHLY and CDR2 is FYNNEI. V was shortened by 7 bases and J by 0 bases, with 16 bases between the two germline ends. The DNA of the CDR3 is TGTGCCAGCAACCTGGGGCAGGGAAGCTCCTACGAGCAGTACTTC. Translating gives CASNLGQGSSYEQYF.

V and J are TRBV5-4 and TRBJ2-1; 8 bases are a match to TRBD2. CDR1 is SGHNT, CDR2 YYREEE, per germline (reference sequence). V was pared by 0 bases and J by 0 bases, with 2 bases of the junction left unmatched. This CDR3 is built from 16 residues. CDR3 residues: CASSLDGRASYNEQFF. CDR3 DNA: TGTGCCAGCAGCTTGGACGGGAGGGCCTCCTACAATGAGCAGTTCTTC.

This rearrangement joins TRBV19 to TRBJ2-2; 14 bases align to TRBD2. The CDR3 sequence is 19 residues long. Germline V lookup: CDR1 LNHDA, CDR2 SQIVND (reference sequence). V was pared by 4 bases and J by 3 bases, with 10 bases of the junction left unmatched. The CDR3 nucleotides read TGTGCCAGTAGTAGAACGCGACTAGCGGGGGGGCCCGACACCGGGGAGCTGTTTTTT. It codes for CASSRTRLAGGPDTGELFF.

The V and J genes are TRBV5-8 and TRBJ1-2; D is uncertain. The V gene's germline CDR1 is SGHTS and CDR2 YDEGEE. The length of the CDR3 is 13 residues. V was clipped by 4 bases and J by 6 bases, with 13 bases between them. The CDR3 reads CASSLQLVHGYTF. CDR3 DNA sequence: TGTGCCAGCAGCCTCCAACTGGTCCATGGCTACACCTTC.

This chain uses TRBV7-9 with TRBJ1-3, with 7 bases aligning to TRBD1. CDR1 and CDR2 (germline): SEHNR, FQNEAQ (reference sequence). The CDR3 consists of 14 residues. V was pared by 3 bases and J by 2 bases, with 1 base of the junction left unmatched. The CDR3 sequence: CASSFGTAGNTIYF. The DNA of the CDR3 is TGTGCCAGCAGCTTCGGGACAGCTGGAAACACCATATATTTT. Variable domain in full (rest from reference TRBV7-9 and TRBJ1-3): DTGVSQNPRHKITKRGQNVTFRCDPISEHNRLYWYRQTLGQGPEFLTYFQNEAQLEKSRLLSDRFSAERPKGSFSTLEIQRTEQGDSAMYLCASSFGTAGNTIYFGEGSWLTVV.

V and J are TRBV11-2 and TRBJ2-3; perhaps TRBD2 as D (5 bases). There are 14 residues in the CDR3. Germline values: CDR1 SGHAT, CDR2 FQNNGV. V was trimmed by 2 bases and J by 6 bases, leaving 12 bases between them. CDR3 in amino acids: CASSLLASRDTQYF. Here the CDR3 DNA reads TGTGCCAGCAGCTTACTAGCTTCCCGGGATACGCAGTATTTT.

The CDR3 region is CASSVGQGSTYEQYF. The CDR3 bases are TGTGCCAGCAGCGTAGGACAGGGCTCCACCTACGAGCAGTACTTC. The chain has TRBV9 and TRBJ2-7; 7 bases align to TRBD1. This CDR3 has 15 residues. Germline CDR1 reads SGDLS; CDR2 reads YYNGEE. Unmatched junction bases numbered 5, after V lost 0 bases and J lost 2 bases.

The rearrangement uses TRBV28 and TRBJ1-1, with 7 bases lining up with TRBD1. The CDR3 consists of 12 residues. The J segment lost 8 bases and the V segment lost 7 bases, leaving 7 bases of the junction unmatched. Per germline, CDR1 MDHEN and CDR2 SYDVKM. The CDR3 region is CASTPGGPEAFF. Here the CDR3 DNA reads TGTGCCAGCACCCCAGGGGGGCCAGAAGCTTTCTTT.

The V gene is TRBV18, the J gene TRBJ1-1; the D is unclear. V lost 2 bases to trimming and J lost 6 bases, with 10 bases between them. CDR1 and CDR2 (germline): KGHSH, LQKENI. This CDR3 comprises 13 residues. CDR3 DNA: TGTGCCAGCTCACCAGCGGTTGATTCTGAAGCTTTCTTT. It specifies CASSPAVDSEAFF.

This clone has more than one count but fewer than ten. The chain uses TRBV6-1 and TRBJ2-3, with a tentative D call TRBD2 (6 bases). Deletions cut 6 bases from V and 3 bases from J, with 16 bases between. Germline loops: CDR1 MNHNS, CDR2 SASEGT. The CDR3 consists of 15 residues. The CDR3, as DNA: TGTGCCAGCAGCCGGTCTTTTGGAGGGACAGATACGCAGTATTTT. Its protein product is CASSRSFGGTDTQYF.

The chain employs TRBV9 and TRBJ1-4; 7 bases are shared with TRBD1. The CDR3 totals 16 residues. Germline CDR1 and CDR2: SGDLS and YYNGEE. J gave up 6 bases and V 2 bases, and 10 bases lay outside the gene matches. The CDR3 sequence: CASSVSQGTADEKLFF. The CDR3 region has the DNA TGTGCCAGCAGCGTCTCTCAAGGGACAGCTGATGAAAAACTGTTTTTT.

The genes are TRBV23-1 and TRBJ2-2; 7 bases line up with TRBD1. TRBV23-1 carries the ORF label, with uncertain function. J gave up 8 bases and V 2 bases, and 11 bases lay outside the gene matches. This CDR3 spans 16 amino acids. As DNA, the CDR3 is TGCGCCAGCAGTCAACCTATGACAGGGATCTGGGGGGAGCTGTTTTTT. This codes for CASSQPMTGIWGELFF.

The V gene is TRBV6-4, the J gene TRBJ1-1; TRBD1 matches 7 bases. This CDR3 spans 15 amino acids. The germline gives CDR1 MRHNA, CDR2 SNTAGT. V lost 0 bases and J lost 0; bases outside the gene matches: 1. The CDR3 DNA follows: TGTGCCAGCAGTGACTCGGACAGGATGAACACTGAAGCTTTCTTT. It specifies CASSDSDRMNTEAFF.

The gene calls are TRBV25-1 and TRBJ2-5, with unresolved D. The ends were cut back, 8 bases at V and 0 bases at J, with 19 bases in the middle. The germline V gene encodes CDR1 MGHDK and CDR2 SYGVNS. The CDR3 length is 16 residues. CDR3: CASSPSSRPYQETQYF. In nucleotides, the CDR3 is TGTGCCAGCTCTCCTTCTAGTCGACCCTACCAAGAGACCCAGTACTTC.

V gene TRBV5-1 combines with J gene TRBJ2-2; 8 nucleotides align to TRBD2. This CDR3 spans 16 amino acids. After removal of 1 base from V and 2 bases from J, the junction contained 4 bases not matched to a gene. The V gene's germline CDR1 is SGHRS and CDR2 YFSETQ. The CDR3 protein is CASSLLLAENTGELFF. DNA of the CDR3: TGCGCCAGCAGCTTGTTACTAGCGGAAAACACCGGGGAGCTGTTTTTT. Complete variable domain (other parts from reference TRBV5-1 and TRBJ2-2): KAGVTQTPRYLIKTRGQQVTLSCSPISGHRSVSWYQQTPGQGLQFLFEYFSETQRNKGNFPGRFSGRQFSNSRSEMNVSTLELGDSALYLCASSLLLAENTGELFFGEGSRLTVL.

The rearrangement uses TRBV6-5 and TRBJ1-1, with D possibly being TRBD1 (6 bases). This CDR3 has 16 residues. In germline, CDR1 is MNHEY, CDR2 SVGAGI. V dropped 2 bases and J dropped 0 bases, with 13 bases sitting between them. The CDR3 spells CASSYGGGIMNTEAFF. In nucleotides, the CDR3 is TGTGCCAGCAGTTACGGGGGGGGCATAATGAACACTGAAGCTTTCTTT.

This chain uses TRBV27 with TRBJ1-5; 8 bases are a match to TRBD1. Germline V gives CDR1 MNHEY, CDR2 SMNVEV (reference sequence). The CDR3 spans 15 residues. The V and J ends lost 3 bases and 2 bases, in that order; junction bases with no gene match: 3. The CDR3: CASSFQGAGNQPQHF. DNA for the CDR3: TGTGCCAGCAGTTTTCAGGGGGCCGGCAATCAGCCCCAGCATTTT.

The gene calls are TRBV4-1 and TRBJ2-3, with TRBD2 identical over 8 bases. The CDR3 covers 16 residues. J gave up 6 bases and V 0 bases, and 8 bases lay outside the gene matches. CDR1 is MGHRA, CDR2 YSYEKL, per germline. CDR3 bases: TGCGCCAGCAGCCAAGACCAGCGGGGGACTTCTGATACGCAGTATTTT. The encoded protein is CASSQDQRGTSDTQYF.

The chain combines TRBV7-3 with TRBJ2-2, with D hard to call. The germline CDR1 and CDR2 sequences are SGHTA and FQGTGA. The CDR3 loop spans 13 amino acids. Trimming removed 3 bases at V and 6 bases at J, with 8 bases between. The CDR3 coding sequence is TGTGCCAGCAGCTTCTCCGGGTCCGGGGAGCTGTTTTTT. This codes for CASSFSGSGELFF.

The J gene is TRBJ1-2, the V gene TRBV21-1. TRBV21-1 is shown as a pseudogene. This CDR3 is 13 amino acids long. CDR3 residues: CARAGGDTSGYTF. DNA of the CDR3: TGTGCCAGGGCCGGGGGGGATACGAGCGGCTACACCTTC.